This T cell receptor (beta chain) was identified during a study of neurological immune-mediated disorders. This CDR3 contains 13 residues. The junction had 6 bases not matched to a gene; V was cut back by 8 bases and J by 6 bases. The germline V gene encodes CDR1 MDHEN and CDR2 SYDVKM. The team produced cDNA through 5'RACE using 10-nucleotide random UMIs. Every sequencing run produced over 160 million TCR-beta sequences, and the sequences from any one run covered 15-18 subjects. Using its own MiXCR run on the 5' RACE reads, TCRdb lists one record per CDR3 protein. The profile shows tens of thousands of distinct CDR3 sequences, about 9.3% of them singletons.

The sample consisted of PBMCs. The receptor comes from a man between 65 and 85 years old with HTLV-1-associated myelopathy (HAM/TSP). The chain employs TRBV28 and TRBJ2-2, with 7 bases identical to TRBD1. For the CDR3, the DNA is TGTGCCAGCGGCTACAGGGGATCCGGGGAGCTGTTTTTT. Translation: CASGYRGSGELFF.